Reported below is one T cell receptor (beta chain). Its antigen is not yet known. The record has no base qualities; no much larger clone is one base away. Collaborating institutions collected whole blood in K2EDTA tubes following their own protocols. For TCRbeta analysis, collaborator samples were shipped as frozen whole blood, as isolated PBMCs, or as DNA extracted from either sample type. The data derive from a study of blood T cell repertoires in COVID-19 (dated by TCRdb to 2018 to 2020). Study-wide context: Collaborator samples came from the United States, Italy and Spain and covered acute and convalescent phases of COVID-19. Where HLA class I and class II types were available, the types were taken from metadata supplied by the sample provider, not from assay-based typing. Deeply sampled blood TCRbeta repertoires from subjects exposed to, actively infected with, or recovered from COVID-19 were included in the dataset. The sample metadata nearly always contained a de-identified subject ID, COVID-19 status, age in years and sex. The repertoires were made available in a free public database intended to serve as a resource for research on the immune response to SARS-CoV-2. The prospective study material was composed of cDNA or gDNA derived from T cells, B-cell-depleted T cells, or PBMCs. The samples were drawn from the first 160 participants of the ongoing ImmuneRACE study and from over a thousand subjects provided by 6 global collaborators.

General conclusions and limits of the study: The quantity of clinical and demographic metadata differed by source and by participant and was supplied without curation.

TCRbeta CDR3 regions were amplified from genomic DNA by means of the immunoSEQ Assay, a bias-controlled multiplex PCR. The authors processed their data as follows. The number of nucleated cells in each sample was estimated by amplification of reference gene primers within the assay. To quantify the absolute abundance of each unique TCRbeta CDR3 rearrangement, sequence reads were collapsed and filtered. For each sample, productive Simpson clonality was calculated as the square root of Simpson's diversity index over productive rearrangements. TCRdb re-hosts the immuneACCESS table, in-frame sequences only. Its copies lack some clones; in the studies checked, an unresolved V gene accounts for under half of them, and the cause for the rest is not known. V, J and clone size are those of that table, while D and trimming were read from the DNA. For this sample there are approximately 150,000 clones; about 86% appear just once. The leading ten clones occupy roughly 11% of the sample.

The clonotype comes from a man between 65 and 85 years old with active or convalescent COVID-19. Sequenced: peripheral blood.

The sequenced DNA: TGTGCCAGCAGCTTAATTCAGGGGAACACTGAAGCTTTCTTT. Translated, it gives CASSLIQGNTEAFF. The chain joins TRBV5-5 to TRBJ1-1; TRBD1 is a weak D gene call, 5 bases matching. Deletion took 2 bases off V and 1 base off J, with a span of 9 bases between the germline ends. CDR1 and CDR2 (SGHKS, YYEKEE) derive from the germline V gene (reference sequence). The cysteine opens and the phenylalanine closes a CDR3 of 14 amino acids. Only CDR3 DNA is held: 42 bases, read in frame from base 1.